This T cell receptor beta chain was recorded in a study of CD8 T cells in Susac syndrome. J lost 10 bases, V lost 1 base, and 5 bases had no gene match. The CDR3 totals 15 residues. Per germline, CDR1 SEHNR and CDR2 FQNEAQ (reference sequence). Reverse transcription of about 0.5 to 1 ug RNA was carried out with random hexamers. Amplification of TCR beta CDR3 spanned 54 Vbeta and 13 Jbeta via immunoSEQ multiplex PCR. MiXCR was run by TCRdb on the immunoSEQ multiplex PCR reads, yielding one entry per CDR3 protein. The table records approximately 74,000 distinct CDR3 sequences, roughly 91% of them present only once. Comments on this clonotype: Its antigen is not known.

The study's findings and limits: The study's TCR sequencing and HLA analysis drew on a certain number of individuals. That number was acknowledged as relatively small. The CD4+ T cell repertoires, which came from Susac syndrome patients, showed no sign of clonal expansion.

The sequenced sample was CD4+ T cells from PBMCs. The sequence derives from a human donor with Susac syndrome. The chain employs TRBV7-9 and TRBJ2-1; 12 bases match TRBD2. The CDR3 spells CASSLELAGGWEQFF. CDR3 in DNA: TGTGCCAGCAGCTTAGAACTAGCGGGAGGATGGGAGCAGTTCTTC.